This TCR beta chain was identified during a study of T cells in Graves' hyperthyroidism and ophthalmopathy. Stable hyperthyroidism: no ophthalmopathy progression over 18 months of follow-up. This CDR3 has 13 residues. What was amplified from RNA transcripts were TCR beta CDR3 regions. Initially, a first-round RT-PCR of the TCR CDR3 employed the HTBI primer set. TCRdb re-derived calls from the multiplex PCR reads in MiXCR, one entry per CDR3 protein. The data show 45,000 or so distinct CDR3 sequences, more than 40% seen once. With respect to this clonotype: The germline gene is not matched at one end of the junction; a read error may be the cause.

The receptor's source is a woman aged 45-65 years with Graves' hyperthyroidism. Sequencing was done on a sample of peripheral blood or thyroid tissue (not recorded which). The rearrangement joins TRBV12-3 or TRBV12-4 to TRBJ2-5; 9 nucleotides align to TRBD2. Here the CDR3 DNA reads TGTGCCAGCACCGGGACTAGCAAACCGACCCAGCACTTC. Translation gives CASTGTSKPTQHF.